A single sample is the source of the 8 T cell receptor beta chains below, sequenced in a study of blood T cell repertoires in COVID-19 (dated by TCRdb to about 2020). Preparation of the library involved the immunoSEQ multiplex PCR assay. TCRdb re-hosts the immuneACCESS table, in-frame sequences only. Its copies lack some clones; in the studies checked, an unresolved V gene accounts for under half of them, and the cause for the rest is not known. The sample table records roughly 100,000 clones; roughly 91% of these occur just once. The leading ten clones occupy 5% to 6.5% of the sample. Material for sequencing was peripheral blood. These receptor sequences come from a human donor in a cohort sampled during active COVID-19.

This chain links TRBV19 with TRBJ2-7; 7 nucleotides line up with TRBD1. The length of the CDR3 is 14 residues. Trimming took 4 bases from V and 6 from J; bases not matched to a gene: 9. Germline V gene lookup returns CDR1 LNHDA and CDR2 SQIVND (reference sequence). The CDR3 here is CASSTIGSGGEQYF. For the CDR3, the DNA is TGTGCCAGTAGTACTATAGGATCAGGGGGCGAGCAGTACTTC.

A single count supports this clone. The CDR3 DNA follows: TGTGCCAGCAGTTTATGGGGGACTAGCGGTAGCACAGATACGCAGTATTTT. It codes for CASSLWGTSGSTDTQYF. This rearrangement joins TRBV27 to TRBJ2-3; 11 bases align to TRBD2. The CDR3 totals 17 residues. The J segment lost 0 bases and the V segment lost 1 base, leaving 3 bases of the junction unmatched. Germline CDR1 reads MNHEY; CDR2 reads SMNVEV (reference sequence).

V and J are TRBV18 and TRBJ2-3; D gene ambiguous. The CDR3 consists of 12 residues. Germline V lookup: CDR1 KGHSH, CDR2 LQKENI. V was clipped by 3 bases and J by 5 bases, with 6 bases between them. DNA for the CDR3: TGTGCCAGCTCACCGGAGAGAGATACGCAGTATTTT. Translated: CASSPERDTQYF.

The CDR3 reads CASSLGQGNGYTF. The CDR3 coding sequence is TGCGCCAGCAGCTTGGGACAGGGTAATGGCTACACCTTC. The chain uses TRBV5-1 and TRBJ1-2; TRBD1 aligns across 7 bases. CDR1 is SGHRS and CDR2 is YFSETQ in the germline V gene. The V and J ends lost 0 bases and 6 bases, in that order; junction bases with no gene match: 2. The CDR3 sequence is 13 residues long.

The chain couples TRBV5-4 to TRBJ2-3, with TRBD2 as a possible D gene (5 bases). The CDR3 is 12 amino acids. Germline lookup yields CDR1 SGHNT and CDR2 YYREEE (reference sequence). Trimming pared 4 bases from V and 4 bases from J, leaving 7 bases between. CDR3 sequence (DNA): TGTGCCAGCAGCCCGGGATCAGATACGCAGTATTTT. Its translation: CASSPGSDTQYF. The variable domain in full, completed from reference TRBV5-4 and TRBJ2-3, reads ETGVTQSPTHLIKTRGQQVTLRCSSQSGHNTVSWYQQALGQGPQFIFQYYREEENGRGNFPPRFSGLQFPNYSSELNVNALELDDSALYLCASSPGSDTQYFGPGTRLTVL.

This chain connects TRBV18 to TRBJ1-5; D uncertain. CDR3 length equals 13 residues. Germline V CDR1 and CDR2: KGHSH, LQKENI. Trimming shortened V by 9 bases and J by 0 bases, and 9 bases separated the two germline ends. The CDR3 loop is CASKINSNQPQHF. In DNA form, the CDR3 reads TGTGCCAGTAAAATTAATAGCAATCAGCCCCAGCATTTT.

The chain links TRBV6-2 or TRBV6-3 to TRBJ2-7; 9 bases are shared with TRBD2. Per the germline V gene, CDR1 is MNHEY and CDR2 is SVGEGT. The CDR3 is 15 residues long. Trimming at V came to 2 bases and at J to 5 bases, leaving 7 bases not matched to a gene. The CDR3 region is CASSYLGLAGNEQYF. In DNA, the CDR3 is TGTGCCAGCAGTTACCTCGGCCTAGCGGGAAACGAGCAGTACTTC.

CDR3 residues: CSASFRETYEQYF. CDR3 coding DNA: TGCAGTGCTAGTTTCCGGGAGACCTACGAGCAGTACTTC. The V and J genes are TRBV20-1 and TRBJ2-7; TRBD2 is a possible D gene (6 bases). The CDR3 covers 13 residues. Germline assignment: CDR1 DFQATT and CDR2 SNEGSKA (reference sequence). Trimming cost V 3 bases and J 2 bases, with 11 bases left between them.